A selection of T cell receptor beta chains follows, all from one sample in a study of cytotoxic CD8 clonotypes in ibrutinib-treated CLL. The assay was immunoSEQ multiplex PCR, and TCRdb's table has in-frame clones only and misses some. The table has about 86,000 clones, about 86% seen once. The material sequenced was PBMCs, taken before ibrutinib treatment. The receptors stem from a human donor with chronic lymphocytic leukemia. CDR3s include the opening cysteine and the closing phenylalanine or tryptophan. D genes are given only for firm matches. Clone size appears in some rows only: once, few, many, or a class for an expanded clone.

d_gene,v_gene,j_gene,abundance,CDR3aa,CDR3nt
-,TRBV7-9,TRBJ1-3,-,CASSPPGVAGNTIYF,TGTGCCAGCAGCCCCCCGGGGGTCGCTGGAAACACCATATATTTT
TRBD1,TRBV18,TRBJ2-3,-,CASSPRKQGSTDTQYF,TGTGCCAGCTCACCACGGAAACAGGGGAGCACAGATACGCAGTATTTT
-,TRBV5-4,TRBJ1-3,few,CASSFISGNTIYF,TGTGCCAGCAGCTTCATCTCTGGAAACACCATATATTTT
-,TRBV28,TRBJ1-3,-,CASSWGGNSGNTIYF,TGTGCCAGCAGTTGGGGGGGCAACTCTGGAAACACCATATATTTT
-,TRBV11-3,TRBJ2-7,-,CASSLATYEQYF,TGTGCCAGCAGCTTAGCTACTTACGAGCAGTACTTC
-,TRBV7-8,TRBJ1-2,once,CASSGGRDGYTF,TGTGCCAGCAGCGGGGGACGGGATGGCTACACCTTC
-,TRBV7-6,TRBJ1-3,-,CASSLGPQANSGNTIYF,TGTGCCAGCAGCTTAGGCCCCCAGGCCAACTCTGGAAACACCATATATTTT
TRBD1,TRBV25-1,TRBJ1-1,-,CASSQAGGFRVMSEAFF,TGTGCCAGCAGTCAGGCAGGGGGCTTTCGGGTGATGTCTGAAGCTTTCTTT
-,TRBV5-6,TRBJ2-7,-,CASSSADGRSSYEQYF,TGTGCCAGCAGCTCGGCAGACGGAAGATCCTCCTACGAGCAGTACTTC
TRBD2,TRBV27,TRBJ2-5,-,CASAPLAGVKETQYF,TGTGCCAGCGCTCCTCTAGCGGGAGTAAAGGAGACCCAGTACTTC
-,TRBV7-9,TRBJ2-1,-,CASSSLRGEGDPRDEQFF,TGTGCCAGCAGCTCACTGAGGGGGGAAGGAGACCCGCGCGATGAGCAGTTCTTC
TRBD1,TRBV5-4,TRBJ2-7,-,CASSFPGTGYQKQYF,TGTGCCAGCAGCTTCCCCGGGACAGGGTATCAGAAGCAGTACTTC
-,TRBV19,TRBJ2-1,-,CASSILDSPGTNEQFF,TGTGCCAGTAGTATCCTGGACAGCCCCGGAACAAATGAGCAGTTCTTC
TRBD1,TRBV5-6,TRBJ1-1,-,CASRHRSGQYTNTEAFF,TGTGCCAGCAGGCATAGATCGGGACAGTATACGAACACTGAAGCTTTCTTT
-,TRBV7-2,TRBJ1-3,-,CASSPGGGGNTIYF,TGTGCCAGCAGCCCGGGGGGAGGTGGAAACACCATATATTTT
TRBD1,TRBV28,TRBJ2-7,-,CASSQRQGQDF,TGTGCCAGCAGTCAGCGACAGGGGCAAGACTTC
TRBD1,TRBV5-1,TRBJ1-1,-,CASTETPQGMNTEAFF,TGCGCCAGCACCGAGACCCCACAGGGGATGAACACTGAAGCTTTCTTT
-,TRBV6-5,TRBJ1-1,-,CASSYSSGHTEAFF,TGTGCCAGCAGTTACTCCTCGGGACACACTGAAGCTTTCTTT
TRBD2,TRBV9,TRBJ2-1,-,CASSDGLADNEQFF,TGTGCCAGCAGCGACGGACTAGCGGACAATGAGCAGTTCTTC
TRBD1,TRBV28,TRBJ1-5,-,CASRTRRRDRGQGRVQPQHF,TGTGCCAGCAGGACAAGACGAAGGGACAGGGGGCAGGGTCGTGTACAGCCCCAGCATTTT
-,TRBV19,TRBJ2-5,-,CASSTSTETQYF,TGTGCCAGTAGTACCAGTACAGAGACCCAGTACTTC
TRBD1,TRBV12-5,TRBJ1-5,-,CASGLVLTGDGGQPQHF,TGTGCTAGTGGTTTGGTCCTGACAGGGGATGGGGGTCAGCCCCAGCATTTT
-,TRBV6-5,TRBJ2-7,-,CASSRPDSYEQYF,TGTGCCAGCAGCCGACCCGACTCCTACGAGCAGTACTTC
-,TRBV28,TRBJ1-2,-,CASSFETAVANYGYTF,TGTGCCAGCAGTTTTGAGACGGCCGTAGCTAACTATGGCTACACCTTC
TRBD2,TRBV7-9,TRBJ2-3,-,CAGGRPTDTQYF,TGTGCTGGCGGGAGGCCCACGGATACGCAGTATTTT
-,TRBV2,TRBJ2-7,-,CASTKGKTGTPRLYEQYF,TGTGCCAGCACGAAGGGTAAAACCGGGACTCCCCGCCTCTACGAGCAGTACTTC
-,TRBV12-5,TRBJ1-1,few,CASGYWQVSEAFF,TGTGCTAGTGGATATTGGCAGGTCTCTGAAGCTTTCTTT
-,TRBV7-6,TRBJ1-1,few,CASPPLTGSSTEAFF,TGTGCCAGCCCCCCCCTGACCGGGTCGAGCACTGAAGCTTTCTTT
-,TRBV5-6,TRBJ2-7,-,CASSPRLGLSYEQYF,TGTGCCAGCAGCCCAAGGTTAGGGTTAAGCTACGAGCAGTACTTC
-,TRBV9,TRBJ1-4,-,CASSVAGEDEKLFF,TGTGCCAGCAGCGTAGCAGGGGAGGATGAAAAACTGTTTTTT
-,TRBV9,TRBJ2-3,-,CASSVGEVTDTQYF,TGTGCCAGCAGCGTAGGGGAGGTCACAGATACGCAGTATTTT
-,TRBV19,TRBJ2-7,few,CASSFVTAAYEQYF,TGTGCCAGTAGTTTCGTGACGGCAGCCTACGAGCAGTACTTC
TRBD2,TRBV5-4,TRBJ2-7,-,CASSPGLAGNYEQYF,TGTGCCAGCAGCCCCGGACTAGCGGGCAACTACGAGCAGTACTTC
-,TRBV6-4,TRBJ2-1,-,CASSDGRGSNEQFF,TGTGCCAGCAGTGACGGCAGGGGCAGCAATGAGCAGTTCTTC
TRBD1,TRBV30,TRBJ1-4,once,CAWRGTDNEKLFF,TGTGCCTGGAGAGGGACAGATAATGAAAAACTGTTTTTT
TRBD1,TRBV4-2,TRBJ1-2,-,CASSQEDRVRGYTF,TGTGCCAGCAGCCAAGAAGACAGGGTGAGAGGCTACACCTTC
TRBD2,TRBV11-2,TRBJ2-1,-,CASSRLADYNEQFF,TGTGCCAGCAGCCGACTAGCGGACTACAATGAGCAGTTCTTC
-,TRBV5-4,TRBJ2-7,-,CASSSGLRYEQYF,TGTGCCAGCAGCTCGGGACTGCGCTACGAGCAGTACTTC
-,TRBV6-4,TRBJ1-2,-,CASIIQGRHPNYGYTF,TGTGCCAGCATTATACAAGGCAGACATCCAAACTATGGCTACACCTTC
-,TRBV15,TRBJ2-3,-,CATSRDHPGQITDTQYF,TGTGCCACCAGCAGAGATCATCCCGGCCAGATTACAGATACGCAGTATTTT
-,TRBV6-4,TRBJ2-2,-,CASSPGKNTGELFF,TGTGCCAGCAGTCCCGGGAAGAACACCGGGGAGCTGTTTTTT
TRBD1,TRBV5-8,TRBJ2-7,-,CASSPGTGGLYEQYF,TGTGCCAGCAGCCCCGGGACAGGGGGCTTGTACGAGCAGTACTTC
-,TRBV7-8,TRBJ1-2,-,CASSHDGYYGYTF,TGTGCCAGCAGCCACGACGGTTACTATGGCTACACCTTC
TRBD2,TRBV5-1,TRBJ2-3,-,CASSSSGGAAFTDTQYF,TGCGCCAGCAGCTCCAGCGGGGGAGCAGCCTTCACAGATACGCAGTATTTT
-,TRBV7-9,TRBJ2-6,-,CASSLEVTSNVLTF,TGTGCCAGCAGCTTAGAGGTCACTTCCAACGTCCTGACTTTC
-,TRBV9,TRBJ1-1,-,CASSSGPNTEAFF,TGTGCTAGCAGCTCGGGCCCGAACACTGAAGCTTTCTTT
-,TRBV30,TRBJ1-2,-,CAWSVKRGVGYTF,TGTGCCTGGAGTGTAAAGCGGGGGGTTGGCTACACCTTC
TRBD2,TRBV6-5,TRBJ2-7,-,CASSYSSGLDSYEQYF,TGTGCCAGCAGTTACTCCTCGGGACTAGACTCCTACGAGCAGTACTTC
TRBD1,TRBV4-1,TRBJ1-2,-,CASSRGQGGGYTF,TGCGCCAGCAGCCGAGGACAGGGAGGTGGCTACACCTTC
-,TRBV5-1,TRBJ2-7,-,CASSSGPSSYEQYF,TGCGCCAGCAGCTCGGGACCAAGCTCCTACGAGCAGTACTTC